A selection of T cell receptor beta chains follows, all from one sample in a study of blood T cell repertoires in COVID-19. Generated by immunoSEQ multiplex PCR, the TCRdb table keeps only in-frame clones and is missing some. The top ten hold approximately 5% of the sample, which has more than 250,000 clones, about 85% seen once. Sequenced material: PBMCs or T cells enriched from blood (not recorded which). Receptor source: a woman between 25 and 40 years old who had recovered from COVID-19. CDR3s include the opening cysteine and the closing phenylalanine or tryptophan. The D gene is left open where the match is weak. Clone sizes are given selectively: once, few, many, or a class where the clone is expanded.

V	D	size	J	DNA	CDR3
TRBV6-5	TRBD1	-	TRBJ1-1	TGTGCCAGCAGTTACCCCTCGGGACAGGGGGCAACTGAAGCTTTCTTT	CASSYPSGQGATEAFF
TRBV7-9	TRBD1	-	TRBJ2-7	TGTGCCAGCAGCTGGGACAGCTACGAGCAGTACTTC	CASSWDSYEQYF
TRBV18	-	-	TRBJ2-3	TGTGCCAGCTCCCTCAGGACAGCCGTCGGCACAGATACGCAGTATTTT	CASSLRTAVGTDTQYF
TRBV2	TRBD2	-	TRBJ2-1	TGTGCCAGCAGGGGGACTAGCGGCTCTGAGCAGTTCTTC	CASRGTSGSEQFF
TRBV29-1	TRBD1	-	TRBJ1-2	TGCAGCGTTGTCAGACAGGGGGCGGCTGGCTACACCTTC	CSVVRQGAAGYTF
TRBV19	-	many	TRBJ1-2	TGTGCCAGTAGTATATCCGTCTATGGCTACACCTTC	CASSISVYGYTF
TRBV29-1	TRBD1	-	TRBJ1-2	TGCAGCGCAAGGACAGGGCCCTACTATGGCTACACCTTC	CSARTGPYYGYTF
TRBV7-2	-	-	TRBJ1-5	TGTGCCAGCAGCCCGCCCCCTGGGGCATTCGGTGGTCAGCCCCAGCATTTT	CASSPPPGAFGGQPQHF
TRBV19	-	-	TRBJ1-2	TGTGCCAGTAGTATAGGTGAGGGAGCGAGCTACACCTTC	CASSIGEGASYTF
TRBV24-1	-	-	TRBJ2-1	TGTGCCACCAGTGCGGGTGTTGAGCAGTTCTTC	CATSAGVEQFF
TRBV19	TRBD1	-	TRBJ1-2	TGTGCCAGTACCCCAGGGGGGTCAGGGGCCCCTATCGGTGGCTACACCTTC	CASTPGGSGAPIGGYTF
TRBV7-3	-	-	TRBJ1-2	TGTGCCAGCAGCCGAGGTCAGGCGGGTTATGGCTACACCTTC	CASSRGQAGYGYTF
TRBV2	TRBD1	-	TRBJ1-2	TGTGCCAGCAGCGGACAGGACTATGGCTACACCTTC	CASSGQDYGYTF
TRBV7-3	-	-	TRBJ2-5	TGTGCCAGCAGCTTAGGTGATGGCTTTCAAGAGACCCAGTACTTC	CASSLGDGFQETQYF
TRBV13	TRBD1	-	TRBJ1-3	TGTGCCAGCAGGTCCGGGACAGGGGTAAACACCATATATTTT	CASRSGTGVNTIYF
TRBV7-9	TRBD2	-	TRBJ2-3	TGTGCCAGCAGCCAGGGGACTAGGGGCCGCACAGATACGCAGTATTTT	CASSQGTRGRTDTQYF
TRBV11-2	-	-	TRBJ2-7	TGTGCCAGCAGCTTAAGCTCCCACGCTAGCTACTCCTACGAGCAGTACTTC	CASSLSSHASYSYEQYF
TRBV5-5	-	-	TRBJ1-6	TGTGCCAGCAGCTACACAGGGTTCGGGAATTCACCCCTCCACTTT	CASSYTGFGNSPLHF
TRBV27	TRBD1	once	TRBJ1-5	TGTGCCAGCAGTTTGGGGACAGGCGTACGGTCACAGCCCCAGCATTTT	CASSLGTGVRSQPQHF
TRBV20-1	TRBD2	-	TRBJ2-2	TGCAGTGCTAGTGAGCGGGGTGGGGCCGGGGAGCTGTTTTTT	CSASERGGAGELFF
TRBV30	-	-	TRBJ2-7	TGTGCCTGGAGTTCAGGGGATGGCTACGAGCAGTACTTC	CAWSSGDGYEQYF
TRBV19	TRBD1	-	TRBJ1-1	TGTGCCAGTAGTATAGACCGGACAGGGGGCGAAGCTTTCTTT	CASSIDRTGGEAFF
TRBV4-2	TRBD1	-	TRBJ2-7	TGTGCCAGCAGCCAAGATCAGGGGGTCAGGTCCTACGAGCAGTACTTC	CASSQDQGVRSYEQYF
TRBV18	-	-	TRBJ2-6	TGTGCCAGCTCACCTCTGGGGGCTCAGCTCTCTGGTGCCAACGTCCTGACTTTC	CASSPLGAQLSGANVLTF
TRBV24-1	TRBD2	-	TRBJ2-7	TGTGGAACGGGGGGGGCGAGGTACGAGCAGTACTTC	CGTGGARYEQYF
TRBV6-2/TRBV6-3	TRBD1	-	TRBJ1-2	TGTGCCAGCAGTTATACAGGGGAAATTGATGGCTACACCTTC	CASSYTGEIDGYTF
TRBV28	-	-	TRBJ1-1	TGTGCCAGCACCATCCTAGGAGACACTGAAGCTTTCTTT	CASTILGDTEAFF
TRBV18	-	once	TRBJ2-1	TGTGCCAGCTCACCACCTCCCTCCCCCAATGAGCAGTTCTTC	CASSPPPSPNEQFF
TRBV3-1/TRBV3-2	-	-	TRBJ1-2	TGTGCCAGCAGCCATAGGGGGGGCACCAACTATGGCTACACCTTC	CASSHRGGTNYGYTF
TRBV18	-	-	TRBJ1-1	TGTGCCAGCTCACCCAGGGTGCGCGACACTGAAGCTTTCTTT	CASSPRVRDTEAFF
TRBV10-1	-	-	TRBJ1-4	TGCGCCAGCAGTGACTCACCGACACCCGGAAAACTGTTTTTT	CASSDSPTPGKLFF
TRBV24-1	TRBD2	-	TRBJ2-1	TGTGCCACCAGTGATCAGAGCGGGGGGGGCAATGAGCAGTTCTTC	CATSDQSGGGNEQFF
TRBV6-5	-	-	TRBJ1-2	TGTGCCAGCAGTACCGGACCGAACAGGGGCTACACCTTC	CASSTGPNRGYTF
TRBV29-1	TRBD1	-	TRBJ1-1	TGCAGCCTTCGACAGGGGGCCTCTGAAGCTTTCTTT	CSLRQGASEAFF
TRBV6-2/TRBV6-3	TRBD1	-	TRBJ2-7	TGTGCCAGCAGCACGACAGGGATGGAGCAGTACTTC	CASSTTGMEQYF
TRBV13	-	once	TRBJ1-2	TGTGCCAGCAGCTCCCTCGGGGGTTTGCTTGGCTACACCTTC	CASSSLGGLLGYTF
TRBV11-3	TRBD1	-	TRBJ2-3	TGTGCCAGCAGTAAGATGGGTCGGACAGGGACAGATACGCAGTATTTT	CASSKMGRTGTDTQYF
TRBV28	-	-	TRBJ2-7	TGTGCCAGCAGGGGGGGTCGCTACGAGCAGTACTTC	CASRGGRYEQYF
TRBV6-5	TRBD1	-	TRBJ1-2	TGTGCCAGCCTCCAGGGGGTTCATGGCTACACCTTC	CASLQGVHGYTF
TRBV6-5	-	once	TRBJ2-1	TGTGCCAGCTCCCCTACGGAAGGCGGGCAGTTCTTC	CASSPTEGGQFF
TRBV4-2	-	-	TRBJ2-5	TGTGCCAGCAGCCCGAGCCGGGACTACCAAGAGACCCAGTACTTC	CASSPSRDYQETQYF
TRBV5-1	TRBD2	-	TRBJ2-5	TGCGCCAGCAGCCCCCGGGGGGTTCTCCAAGAGACCCAGTACTTC	CASSPRGVLQETQYF
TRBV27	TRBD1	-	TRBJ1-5	TGTGCCAGCAGTTCGGAGGGACAGGGCAATCAGCCCCAGCATTTT	CASSSEGQGNQPQHF
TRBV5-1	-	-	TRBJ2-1	TGCGCCAGCAGCACCCTCCCGCAGGGAAGCTCCTACAATGAGCAGTTCTTC	CASSTLPQGSSYNEQFF
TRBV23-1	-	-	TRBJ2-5	TGCGCCAGCAACCCTCCGGGAAGTAAGGGGACCCAGTACTTC	CASNPPGSKGTQYF
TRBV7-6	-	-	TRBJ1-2	TGTGCCAGCAGCTTAAGGCAACCCGGACTGAACTATGGCTACACCTTC	CASSLRQPGLNYGYTF
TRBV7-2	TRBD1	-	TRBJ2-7	TGTGCCAGCAGCTTAGCGCGGGCAGGGGGCTCGGTCGAGCAGTACTTC	CASSLARAGGSVEQYF
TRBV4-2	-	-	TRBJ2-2	TGTGCCAGCAGCCAAAGGACACCGGGCAACACCGGGGAGCTGTTTTTT	CASSQRTPGNTGELFF
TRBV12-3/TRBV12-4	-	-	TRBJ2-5	TGTGCCAGCAGATTCCGGGAGACCCAGTACTTC	CASRFRETQYF
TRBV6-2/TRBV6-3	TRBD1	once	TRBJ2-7	TGTGCCAGCAGTTACGGGACAGGGACCTACGAGCAGTACTTC	CASSYGTGTYEQYF
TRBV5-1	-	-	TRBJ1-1	TGCGCCAGCAGCTCCGCGGGGGGCGGGAACACTGAAGCTTTCTTT	CASSSAGGGNTEAFF
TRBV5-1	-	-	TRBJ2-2	TGCGCCAGCAGCCCGAGCCGCGGGGGCGTCGACACCGGGGAGCTGTTTTTT	CASSPSRGGVDTGELFF
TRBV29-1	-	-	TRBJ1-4	TGCAGCGTTGAAAGTGGCCTTAATGAAAAACTGTTTTTT	CSVESGLNEKLFF